A single sample is the source of the 31 T cell receptor beta chains below, sequenced in a study of response to subunit inactivated influenza vaccine. TCRdb used MiXCR to reprocess the RT-PCR reads, holding one entry per CDR3 protein. The sample comprises under 950,000 distinct CDR3 sequences, 21% of which are singletons, and roughly a tenth rests with the top ten. The starting material was PBMCs from blood, obtained around 5 days after vaccination. These receptors were obtained from a man over 45 who received an inactivated influenza vaccine.

This clonotype was observed at least ten times. The chain links TRBV12-3 or TRBV12-4 to TRBJ2-7, with 15 bases matching TRBD2. V trimming: 10 bases; J trimming: 4 bases; junction bases outside the gene matches: 2. This CDR3 has 13 amino acids. The CDR3 region has the DNA TGTGCCATCGGGACTAGCGGGAGGTACGAGCAGTACTTC. This sequence encodes CAIGTSGRYEQYF.

The chain is built from TRBV7-2 and TRBJ1-2; 8 bases agree with TRBD1. This CDR3 has 14 amino acids. J gave up 6 bases and V 5 bases, and 8 bases lay outside the gene matches. Germline values: CDR1 SGHTA, CDR2 FQGNSA. The CDR3 reads CASSLFDRGDGYTF. The CDR3 DNA follows: TGTGCCAGCAGCCTCTTCGACAGGGGTGATGGCTACACCTTC.

Ten or more counts support this clonotype. The chain combines TRBV12-3 or TRBV12-4 with TRBJ1-2; 7 bases are shared with TRBD1. V dropped 7 bases and J dropped 6; count of bases not matched to a gene: 20. This CDR3 region has 17 residues. CDR3 sequence reads: CASNKGTAWGPLDGYTF. DNA for the CDR3: TGTGCCAGCAATAAAGGGACAGCATGGGGTCCTTTAGATGGCTACACCTTC.

V is TRBV24-1 and J is TRBJ2-5; no reliable D call. The CDR3 covers 13 residues. From germline, CDR1 is KGHDR and CDR2 SFDVKD. Trimming removed 7 bases from V and 5 bases from J, with 13 bases in between. The CDR3 nucleotides read TGTGCCACCAGCTTCTGGCAGCAGGAGACCCAGTACTTC. This codes for CATSFWQQETQYF.

The chain links TRBV20-1 to TRBJ2-4, with D possibly matching TRBD1 (5 bases). This CDR3 spans 12 amino acids. Germline V gives CDR1 DFQATT, CDR2 SNEGSKA (reference sequence). Trimming removed 5 bases at V and 8 bases at J, with 13 bases between. The CDR3 coding sequence is TGCAGTGCTGCCTCAGGGTTTGACATTCAGTACTTC. It is translated as CSAASGFDIQYF.

This clonotype was counted a few times. The V and J genes are TRBV4-3 and TRBJ2-7; maybe TRBD1 (7 bases). Germline V gene sequence: CDR1 LGHNA, CDR2 YSLEER. V was cut by 2 bases and J by 3 bases, with 23 bases left in between. This CDR3 contains 18 residues. The CDR3 protein is CASSQKIPAGQSGYEQYF. DNA for the CDR3: TGCGCCAGCAGCCAAAAAATCCCTGCGGGACAGTCAGGCTACGAGCAGTACTTC.

This clonotype was counted only a few times. V and J are TRBV7-9 and TRBJ2-3; D is undetermined. Germline-derived CDR1 and CDR2 are SEHNR and FQNEAQ (reference sequence). The V end was cut by 2 bases, the J end by 15 bases, with 12 bases between. There are 11 residues in the CDR3. CDR3 sequence (DNA): TGTGCCAGCAGCTTATTTGGGTCTGACTATTTT. Translating it yields CASSLFGSDYF.

The chain combines TRBV7-9 with TRBJ2-2; D perhaps matches TRBD1 (6 bases). V was trimmed by 4 bases and J by 6 bases, leaving 21 bases between them. Germline loops: CDR1 SEHNR, CDR2 FQNEAQ (reference sequence). This CDR3 contains 17 residues. The CDR3 sequence: CASSSYRNVQGPGELFF. The CDR3 bases are TGTGCCAGCAGCTCGTACCGGAATGTACAGGGACCCGGGGAGCTGTTTTTT.

This clonotype was counted ten times or more. V is TRBV20-1 and J is TRBJ2-1; a possible D gene is TRBD1 (5 bases). Trimming pared 3 bases from V and 7 bases from J, leaving 13 bases between. Germline V CDR1 and CDR2: DFQATT, SNEGSKA (reference sequence). The CDR3 is made up of 13 amino acids. Written as DNA, the CDR3 is TGCAGTGCTAGGGAAGACAGAAAGAATGAGCAGTTCTTC. It codes for CSAREDRKNEQFF.

This clonotype was recorded a few times. The rearrangement links TRBV5-1 to TRBJ2-3, with D tentatively TRBD1 (5 bases). The CDR3 contains 14 residues. Germline V CDR1 and CDR2: SGHRS, YFSETQ. V lost 4 bases, J lost 6 bases, and 15 bases lay in between. CDR3 in DNA: TGCGCCAGCAGCCCTCTAGGTAGGGGCGATACGCAGTATTTT. It translates to CASSPLGRGDTQYF.

The V gene is TRBV11-2, the J gene TRBJ2-5; possible D gene TRBD1, 6 bases. The V gene lost 2 bases and the J gene lost 0 bases, with 13 bases spanning the gap. CDR1 is SGHAT, CDR2 FQNNGV, per germline. The CDR3 sequence is 16 residues long. The CDR3 loop is CASSLIGGYYQETQYF. CDR3 sequence (DNA): TGTGCCAGCAGCTTAATTGGGGGCTATTACCAAGAGACCCAGTACTTC.

This clonotype has only a few counts. The gene calls are TRBV5-6 and TRBJ1-2; 8 positions agree with TRBD1. The CDR3 spans 15 residues. V lost 0 bases to trimming and J lost 4 bases; unmatched junction nucleotides: 5. Germline CDR1 and CDR2: SGHDT and YYEEEE. As DNA, the CDR3 is TGTGCCAGCAGCTTGGGGACAGGGTTGGGCTATGGCTACACCTTC. This encodes CASSLGTGLGYGYTF.

This clonotype showed up just a few times. The gene calls are TRBV20-1 and TRBJ1-5; possibly TRBD1 for D (5 bases). The CDR3 sequence is 16 residues long. The V and J ends lost 0 bases and 0 bases respectively, with 12 bases between them. The V gene's germline CDR1 is DFQATT and CDR2 SNEGSKA (reference sequence). DNA of the CDR3: TGCAGTGCTAGAGATTTTTCGGGGGATAGCAATCAGCCCCAGCATTTT. It codes for CSARDFSGDSNQPQHF.

The chain is built from TRBV6-2 or TRBV6-3 and TRBJ2-3; either TRBD1 or TRBD2 may fit D (5 bases each). V was cut by 5 bases and J by 4 bases, with 13 bases left in between. Per the germline V gene, CDR1 is MNHEY and CDR2 is SVGEGT. The CDR3 has 14 amino acids. The DNA of the CDR3 is TGTGCCAGCAGTCTCCACCCGGGGCCAGATACGCAGTATTTT. Its translation is CASSLHPGPDTQYF.

The chain couples TRBV2 to TRBJ2-1, with D uncertain. Trimming shortened V by 7 bases and J by 0 bases, and 13 bases separated the two germline ends. This CDR3 region has 15 residues. Germline V gene data show CDR1 as SNHLY and CDR2 as FYNNEI. The CDR3 DNA reads TGTGCCAGCAAGCCGACTTTTTACTCCTACAATGAGCAGTTCTTC. As protein: CASKPTFYSYNEQFF. Looking up the rest from reference TRBV2 and TRBJ2-1 gives the full variable domain: EPEVTQTPSHQVTQMGQEVILRCVPISNHLYFYWYRQILGQKVEFLVSFYNNEISEKSEIFDDQFSVERPDGSNFTLKIRSTKLEDSAMYFCASKPTFYSYNEQFFGPGTRLTVL.

The chain has TRBV29-1 and TRBJ2-2, with 7 bases aligning to TRBD2. Unmatched junction bases numbered 8, after V lost 6 bases and J lost 4 bases. The length of the CDR3 is 14 residues. Germline V gene lookup returns CDR1 SQVTM and CDR2 ANQGSEA. CDR3 sequence (DNA): TGCAGCGTCGCCCCACCGGGGGGCACCGGGGAGCTGTTTTTT. Its translation is CSVAPPGGTGELFF.

This chain joins TRBV7-6 and TRBJ2-7, with D tentatively TRBD1 (6 bases). This CDR3 spans 14 amino acids. The V and J ends lost 5 bases and 2 bases respectively, with 13 bases between them. Germline values: CDR1 SGHVS, CDR2 FNYEAQ. In DNA form, the CDR3 reads TGTGCCAGCAGCAGATCGGGACAACCCTACGAGCAGTACTTC. Amino acids: CASSRSGQPYEQYF.

The table lists this clonotype with a few counts. This sequence joins TRBV28 and TRBJ2-3; 7 bases line up with TRBD2. V gave up 2 bases and J gave up 3 bases; unmatched junction bases: 8. Germline V gene lookup returns CDR1 MDHEN and CDR2 SYDVKM. The CDR3 covers 16 residues. CDR3 sequence: CASSLGVGGLTDTQYF. As DNA, the CDR3 is TGTGCCAGCAGTTTAGGGGTGGGAGGGTTAACAGATACGCAGTATTTT.

CDR3 sequence: CASSLGLRGPYNEQFF. The CDR3 nucleotides read TGCGCCAGCAGCTTGGGTTTGCGGGGGCCCTACAATGAGCAGTTCTTC. The rearrangement uses TRBV5-1 and TRBJ2-1; D is possibly TRBD2 (7 bases). The CDR3 totals 16 residues. Germline loops: CDR1 SGHRS, CDR2 YFSETQ. The V end lost 0 bases, the J end lost 2 bases, and 12 bases lay between the germline ends.

This clonotype was seen only a few times. This rearrangement joins TRBV28 to TRBJ2-7; TRBD2 is a possible D gene (5 bases). Germline CDR1 reads MDHEN; CDR2 reads SYDVKM. V was clipped by 3 bases and J by 6 bases, with 12 bases between them. CDR3 length: 13 amino acids. The CDR3 protein is CASSFVSAGEQYF. CDR3 bases: TGTGCCAGCAGTTTTGTGTCCGCGGGCGAGCAGTACTTC. Full variable domain (missing parts from reference TRBV28 and TRBJ2-7): DVKVTQSSRYLVKRTGEKVFLECVQDMDHENMFWYRQDPGLGLRLIYFSYDVKMKEKGDIPEGYSVSREKKERFSLILESASTNQTSMYLCASSFVSAGEQYFGPGTRLTVT.

This clonotype came up a few times. The chain joins TRBV7-3 to TRBJ2-1; the D is unclear. The CDR3 is 15 amino acids. Germline CDR1 reads SGHTA; CDR2 reads FQGTGA. With 1 base removed from V and 0 bases from J, the gap between germline ends came to 7 bases. CDR3 DNA sequence: TGTGCCAGCAGCTTAAGTTCGATCTCCTACAATGAGCAGTTCTTC. This encodes CASSLSSISYNEQFF.

The V call is TRBV11-2, the J call TRBJ2-3; D might be TRBD2 (6 bases). Trimming pared 4 bases from V and 0 bases from J, leaving 23 bases between. The CDR3 totals 19 residues. In germline, CDR1 is SGHAT, CDR2 FQNNGV. In nucleotides, the CDR3 is TGTGCCAGCAGCTCAGACTCCGGGACTTTAAGAAGTAGCACAGATACGCAGTATTTT. Amino acid sequence: CASSSDSGTLRSSTDTQYF.

The chain carries TRBV4-1 and TRBJ1-5; the D is unclear. The CDR3 is 13 amino acids. Trimming left V 0 bases short and J 6 bases short, with 6 bases between. The germline CDR1 and CDR2 sequences are MGHRA and YSYEKL. The CDR3 region is CASSQDTSQPQHF. The DNA for the CDR3 is TGCGCCAGCAGCCAAGATACGAGTCAGCCCCAGCATTTT.

The rearrangement uses TRBV7-3 and TRBJ2-5, with 7 bases fitting TRBD1. The ends lost 5 bases at V and 4 bases at J; junction bases unmatched: 10. The CDR3 sequence is 15 residues long. CDR1 and CDR2 from the germline V gene are SGHTA and FQGTGA. The CDR3 bases are TGTGCCAGCAGCCTCACCGGGACAGTCTTAGAGACCCAGTACTTC. It codes for CASSLTGTVLETQYF.

This clonotype was counted a few times. The chain couples TRBV12-3 or TRBV12-4 to TRBJ2-3, with 12 bases aligning to TRBD2. The CDR3 loop spans 20 amino acids. The ends lost 6 bases at V and 1 base at J; junction bases unmatched: 17. CDR3 region: CASSPLFRLAGGPGTDTQYF. CDR3 nucleotide sequence: TGTGCCAGCAGCCCCCTATTCCGGCTAGCGGGGGGGCCAGGCACAGATACGCAGTATTTT.

The chain employs TRBV3-1 and TRBJ2-1, with 7 bases lining up with TRBD2. This CDR3 is built from 16 residues. V lost 0 bases to trimming and J lost 4 bases; unmatched junction nucleotides: 6. Germline CDR1 LGHDT, CDR2 YNNKEL (reference sequence). The DNA of the CDR3 is TGTGCCAGCAGCCAAGAGTATTGGCGGGAGTACAATGAGCAGTTCTTC. Translated, it gives CASSQEYWREYNEQFF.

This chain connects TRBV7-6 to TRBJ2-5, with 12 bases fitting TRBD2. V was clipped by 1 base and J by 1 base; unmatched bases: 7. Germline V gene data show CDR1 as SGHVS and CDR2 as FNYEAQ. This CDR3 is 18 amino acids long. The DNA of the CDR3 is TGTGCCAGCAGCTTAGTTAGGACTAGCGGGGTTTCCCAAGAGACCCAGTACTTC. Translating gives CASSLVRTSGVSQETQYF.

This clonotype has ten or more counts. This chain links TRBV5-5 with TRBJ1-2; no reliable D call. Per germline, CDR1 SGHKS and CDR2 YYEKEE (reference sequence). V shed 8 bases and J shed 2 bases, with 10 bases lying between them. The CDR3 sequence is 12 residues long. The CDR3 DNA is TGTGCCAGTAATGGACTGAACTATGGCTACACCTTC. Encoded protein: CASNGLNYGYTF.

A few counts support this clonotype. The chain employs TRBV28 and TRBJ1-1; D might be TRBD1 (5 bases). The V end was cut by 5 bases, the J end by 4 bases, with 17 bases between. This CDR3 contains 15 residues. CDR1 and CDR2 (germline): MDHEN, SYDVKM. The CDR3 nucleotides read TGTGCCAGCAGTGTGCTGACCGGGCAGGGCACTGAAGCTTTCTTT. As protein: CASSVLTGQGTEAFF.

The chain is built from TRBV12-3 or TRBV12-4 and TRBJ2-7, with D possibly matching TRBD1 (5 bases). The CDR3 is made up of 12 amino acids. V lost 5 bases, J lost 9 bases, and 14 bases lay in between. DNA for the CDR3: TGTGCCAGCAGTCCGAACAGGATCGGGCAGTACTTC. Translating gives CASSPNRIGQYF.

The chain uses TRBV11-2 and TRBJ2-7; 9 bases align to TRBD2. Germline trimming cut 2 bases from V and 1 base from J; bases unmatched to any gene: 6. Germline CDR1 and CDR2: SGHAT and FQNNGV. This CDR3 has 16 amino acids. CDR3 region: CASSLNSGGFSYEQYF. The CDR3 nucleotides read TGTGCCAGCAGCTTAAATAGCGGGGGATTTTCCTACGAGCAGTACTTC.